This T cell receptor (beta chain) was captured in a study of T cell responses to AZD1222 COVID-19 vaccine. CDR1 and CDR2 from the germline V gene are GTSNPN and SVGIG (reference sequence). This CDR3 contains 14 residues. Trimming cost V 1 base and J 2 bases, with 6 bases left between them. Study-level results: White British donors predominated, females outnumbered males, and clonal diversity was possibly underestimated. Per reports, nearly half of all spike-specific TCRs target regions that are unmutated in variants.

A few counts support this clone. Antigen specificity is unknown. TCRdb keeps only in-frame clones here, not all; method: immunoSEQ multiplex PCR. Of around 100,000 clones in the sample, about 88% were seen once. This sample comprised peripheral blood, obtained on day 0 of AZD1222 vaccination. The sequence was obtained from an adult in good health. The chain uses TRBV30 and TRBJ2-6; weak D call: TRBD2 (6 bases). The CDR3 DNA reads as TGTGCCTGGAGTGGGGGGGCTGGGGCCAACGTCCTGACTTTC. This encodes CAWSGGAGANVLTF.